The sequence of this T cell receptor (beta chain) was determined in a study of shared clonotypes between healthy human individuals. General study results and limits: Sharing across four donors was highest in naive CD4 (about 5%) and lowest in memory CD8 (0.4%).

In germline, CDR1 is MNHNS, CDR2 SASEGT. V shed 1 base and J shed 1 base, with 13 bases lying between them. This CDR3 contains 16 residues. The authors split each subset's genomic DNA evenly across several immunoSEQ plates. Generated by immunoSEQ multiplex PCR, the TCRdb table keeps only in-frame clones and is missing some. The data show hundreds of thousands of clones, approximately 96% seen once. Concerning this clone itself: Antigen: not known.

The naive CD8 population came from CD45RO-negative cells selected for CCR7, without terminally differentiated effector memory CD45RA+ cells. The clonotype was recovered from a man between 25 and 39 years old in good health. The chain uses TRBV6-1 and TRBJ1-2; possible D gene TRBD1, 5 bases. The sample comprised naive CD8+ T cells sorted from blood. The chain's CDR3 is CASSEDRDGFNYGYTF. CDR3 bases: TGTGCCAGCAGTGAAGATCGGGACGGATTTAACTATGGCTACACCTTC.